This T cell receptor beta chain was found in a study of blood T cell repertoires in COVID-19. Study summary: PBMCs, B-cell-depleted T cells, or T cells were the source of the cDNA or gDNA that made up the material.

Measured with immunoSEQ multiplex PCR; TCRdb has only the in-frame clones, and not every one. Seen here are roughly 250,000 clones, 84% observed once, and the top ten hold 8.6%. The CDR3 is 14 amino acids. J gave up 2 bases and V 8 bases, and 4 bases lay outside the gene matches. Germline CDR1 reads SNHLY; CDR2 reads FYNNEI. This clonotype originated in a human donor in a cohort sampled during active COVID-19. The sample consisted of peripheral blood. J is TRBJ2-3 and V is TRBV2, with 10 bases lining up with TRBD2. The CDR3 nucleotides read TGTGCCAGCTCCAGCGGGAGGGCCACAGATACGCAGTATTTT. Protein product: CASSSGRATDTQYF.